A selection of T cell receptor beta chains follows, all from one sample in a study of blood T cell repertoires in COVID-19. Method: immunoSEQ multiplex PCR; TCRdb's copy keeps in-frame clones and lacks some. The data contain about 150,000 clones, roughly 82% of them singletons. The source material was peripheral blood. These receptor sequences come from a woman aged 50 to 65 with acute or convalescent COVID-19. The CDR3 runs from the conserved cysteine through the conserved F or W. The order of the fields is D gene, J gene, V gene, clone size, CDR3 DNA, CDR3 protein. A D gene is named only where the DNA matches it firmly. Rows give clone size only sometimes, using once, few, many, or a class for an expanded clone.

d_gene: TRBD2; j_gene: TRBJ2-7; v_gene: TRBV25-1; abundance: -; CDR3nt: TGTGCCAGCAGCGCCCCTCTAGCGGGACTCTACGAGCAGTACTTC; CDR3aa: CASSAPLAGLYEQYF
d_gene: -; j_gene: TRBJ2-1; v_gene: TRBV7-9; abundance: -; CDR3nt: TGTGCACTGGAGGGGTCCTACAATGAGCAGTTCTTC; CDR3aa: CALEGSYNEQFF
d_gene: TRBD1; j_gene: TRBJ1-2; v_gene: TRBV7-3; abundance: -; CDR3nt: TGTGCCAGCAGCTTAGGGACAGGGAATGGCTATGGCTACACCTTC; CDR3aa: CASSLGTGNGYGYTF
d_gene: -; j_gene: TRBJ2-5; v_gene: TRBV11-3; abundance: -; CDR3nt: TGTGCCAGCAGCTTAATGTACAGGGAGACCCAGTACTTC; CDR3aa: CASSLMYRETQYF
d_gene: TRBD1; j_gene: TRBJ1-2; v_gene: TRBV11-2; abundance: -; CDR3nt: TGTGCCAGCAGCTCCAATACAGGGGTTGGCTACACCTTC; CDR3aa: CASSSNTGVGYTF
d_gene: TRBD1; j_gene: TRBJ1-6; v_gene: TRBV5-1; abundance: once; CDR3nt: TGCGCCAGCAGCATGGGACAGAGTAATTCACCCCTCCACTTT; CDR3aa: CASSMGQSNSPLHF
d_gene: TRBD1; j_gene: TRBJ2-5; v_gene: TRBV19; abundance: -; CDR3nt: TGTGCCACTAGGGGACAGGGGCGAGGAGAGACCCAGTACTTC; CDR3aa: CATRGQGRGETQYF
d_gene: TRBD1; j_gene: TRBJ1-1; v_gene: TRBV2; abundance: -; CDR3nt: TGTGCCAGCAGTCAAGAACAGGGGGGCACTGAAGCTTTCTTT; CDR3aa: CASSQEQGGTEAFF
d_gene: TRBD1; j_gene: TRBJ1-6; v_gene: TRBV9; abundance: few; CDR3nt: TGTGCCAGCAGCGCATCGACAGGGGGCGGATCACCCCTCCACTTT; CDR3aa: CASSASTGGGSPLHF
d_gene: -; j_gene: TRBJ2-5; v_gene: TRBV15; abundance: -; CDR3nt: TGTGCCACCAGCAGAGACAGGGTCAGTGAGACCCAGTACTTC; CDR3aa: CATSRDRVSETQYF
d_gene: -; j_gene: TRBJ1-6; v_gene: TRBV7-8; abundance: -; CDR3nt: TGTGCTACGAGAACGGGGGGAGGGAATTCACCCCTCCACTTT; CDR3aa: CATRTGGGNSPLHF
d_gene: -; j_gene: TRBJ2-2; v_gene: TRBV4-3; abundance: -; CDR3nt: TGCGCCAGCAGCCACAAGGCGGGTGGTTGGACCGGGGAGCTGTTTTTT; CDR3aa: CASSHKAGGWTGELFF
d_gene: -; j_gene: TRBJ2-1; v_gene: TRBV11-1; abundance: -; CDR3nt: TGTGCCAGCAGCCCCACGGGACTTAGCTCCTACAATGAGCAGTTCTTC; CDR3aa: CASSPTGLSSYNEQFF
d_gene: TRBD1; j_gene: TRBJ1-2; v_gene: TRBV28; abundance: few; CDR3nt: TGTGCCAGCAGTCAGGGGGCAGGCTATGGCTACACCTTC; CDR3aa: CASSQGAGYGYTF
d_gene: -; j_gene: TRBJ1-2; v_gene: TRBV19; abundance: -; CDR3nt: TGTGCCAGTAGTCTAGCCGGAGCCTATGGCTACACCTTC; CDR3aa: CASSLAGAYGYTF
d_gene: TRBD2; j_gene: TRBJ2-1; v_gene: TRBV19; abundance: -; CDR3nt: TGTGCCAGTAGTACCGGGGGGGCAAGCAATGAGCAGTTCTTC; CDR3aa: CASSTGGASNEQFF
d_gene: TRBD1; j_gene: TRBJ1-5; v_gene: TRBV6-1; abundance: medium-sized; CDR3nt: TGTGCCAGCAGTGAAGAACAGGGGGCTGGCAATCAGCCCCAGCATTTT; CDR3aa: CASSEEQGAGNQPQHF
d_gene: -; j_gene: TRBJ2-3; v_gene: TRBV6-6; abundance: -; CDR3nt: TGTGCCAGCAGTCTATTGGGCCCCACAGATACGCAGTATTTT; CDR3aa: CASSLLGPTDTQYF
d_gene: -; j_gene: TRBJ2-1; v_gene: TRBV12-5; abundance: -; CDR3nt: TGTGCTAGTGGCCCGGGGAGAGAACAGTTCTTC; CDR3aa: CASGPGREQFF
d_gene: -; j_gene: TRBJ2-5; v_gene: TRBV6-5; abundance: few; CDR3nt: TGTGCCAGCAGAAGGAGCTCCGGGGAGACCCAGTACTTC; CDR3aa: CASRRSSGETQYF
d_gene: -; j_gene: TRBJ1-2; v_gene: TRBV12-3/TRBV12-4; abundance: -; CDR3nt: TGTGCCAGCAGCTCCGGGGGGTATGGCTACACCTTC; CDR3aa: CASSSGGYGYTF
d_gene: TRBD2; j_gene: TRBJ2-7; v_gene: TRBV7-2; abundance: -; CDR3nt: TGTGCCAGCAGCTTAGGTGCGGGAGGTCCCTACGAGCAGTACTTC; CDR3aa: CASSLGAGGPYEQYF
d_gene: TRBD1; j_gene: TRBJ2-4; v_gene: TRBV19; abundance: -; CDR3nt: TGTGCCAGTAGTATAGACGCAGGGGGCATAGCCAAAAACATTCAGTACTTC; CDR3aa: CASSIDAGGIAKNIQYF
d_gene: TRBD1; j_gene: TRBJ2-7; v_gene: TRBV5-4; abundance: -; CDR3nt: TGTGCCAGCAGCTTGGGATCCGGGACAGAGGCCTACGAGCAGTACTTC; CDR3aa: CASSLGSGTEAYEQYF
d_gene: TRBD2; j_gene: TRBJ2-2; v_gene: TRBV5-6; abundance: -; CDR3nt: TGTGCCAGCAGTTTAGCGGGGGTGTCCACCGGGGAGCTGTTTTTT; CDR3aa: CASSLAGVSTGELFF
d_gene: -; j_gene: TRBJ1-4; v_gene: TRBV28; abundance: once; CDR3nt: TGTGCCAGCAGTTTTGGGGGGTGGCGGAATGAAAAACTGTTTTTT; CDR3aa: CASSFGGWRNEKLFF
d_gene: TRBD1; j_gene: TRBJ2-3; v_gene: TRBV5-1; abundance: -; CDR3nt: TGCGCCAGCAGCTCCTTACCGGGACAGGTAGATACGCAGTATTTT; CDR3aa: CASSSLPGQVDTQYF
d_gene: TRBD2; j_gene: TRBJ2-1; v_gene: TRBV4-2; abundance: -; CDR3nt: TGTGCCAGCAGCAAACAACCGGGACTAGCAAACAATGAGCAGTTCTTC; CDR3aa: CASSKQPGLANNEQFF
d_gene: TRBD2; j_gene: TRBJ2-3; v_gene: TRBV5-1; abundance: once; CDR3nt: TGCGCCAGCAGTCGGAGCGGGGGGGATTCAGATACGCAGTATTTT; CDR3aa: CASSRSGGDSDTQYF
d_gene: -; j_gene: TRBJ2-7; v_gene: TRBV7-2; abundance: once; CDR3nt: TGTGCCAGCAGCTTAGATGGGGGGATAGGCGAGCAGTACTTC; CDR3aa: CASSLDGGIGEQYF
d_gene: -; j_gene: TRBJ1-5; v_gene: TRBV18; abundance: -; CDR3nt: TGTGCCAGCTCACGCGGGACCGGGGTAGGTCAGCCCCAGCATTTT; CDR3aa: CASSRGTGVGQPQHF
d_gene: -; j_gene: TRBJ2-7; v_gene: TRBV5-4; abundance: -; CDR3nt: TGTGCCAGCAGCTTGTCTCAGAACTCCTACGAGCAGTACTTC; CDR3aa: CASSLSQNSYEQYF
d_gene: TRBD2; j_gene: TRBJ2-1; v_gene: TRBV3-1/TRBV3-2; abundance: once; CDR3nt: TGTGCCAGCAGCCAAGCGGGGGTACTAGCGGGACGTGAGCAGTTCTTC; CDR3aa: CASSQAGVLAGREQFF
d_gene: -; j_gene: TRBJ1-4; v_gene: TRBV10-3; abundance: -; CDR3nt: TGTGCCATCAGTGGAGGGCCGGGTGAAAAACTGTTTTTT; CDR3aa: CAISGGPGEKLFF
d_gene: TRBD1; j_gene: TRBJ2-2; v_gene: TRBV18; abundance: few; CDR3nt: TGTGCCAGCTCACCACTCCGTGCGACAGGGAGTACCGGGGAGCTGTTTTTT; CDR3aa: CASSPLRATGSTGELFF
d_gene: -; j_gene: TRBJ1-6; v_gene: TRBV2; abundance: -; CDR3nt: TGTGCCAGCAGTGAAGCGCCGGGGACACTGAATTCACCCCTCCACTTT; CDR3aa: CASSEAPGTLNSPLHF
d_gene: -; j_gene: TRBJ2-7; v_gene: TRBV18; abundance: -; CDR3nt: TGTGCCAGCTCACAATCACAGGCCTACGAGCAGTACTTC; CDR3aa: CASSQSQAYEQYF
d_gene: TRBD1; j_gene: TRBJ1-3; v_gene: TRBV5-6; abundance: -; CDR3nt: TGTGCCAGCAGCTTGCGGGACAGGTCCTCTGGAAACACCATATATTTT; CDR3aa: CASSLRDRSSGNTIYF
d_gene: TRBD1; j_gene: TRBJ2-3; v_gene: TRBV7-6; abundance: -; CDR3nt: TGTGCCAGCAGCTTTTACGGACAGGGTATAACAGATACGCAGTATTTT; CDR3aa: CASSFYGQGITDTQYF
d_gene: -; j_gene: TRBJ2-3; v_gene: TRBV7-9; abundance: -; CDR3nt: TGTGCCAAAGGGGGTTCAGATACGCAGTATTTT; CDR3aa: CAKGGSDTQYF
d_gene: TRBD1; j_gene: TRBJ1-3; v_gene: TRBV19; abundance: -; CDR3nt: TGTGCCAGTAGTGCCAGGACAGGGAGGGACACCATATATTTT; CDR3aa: CASSARTGRDTIYF
d_gene: TRBD1; j_gene: TRBJ1-2; v_gene: TRBV6-1; abundance: -; CDR3nt: TGTGCCAGCAGTGAAAATAACAGGGGCGGCTACACCTTC; CDR3aa: CASSENNRGGYTF
d_gene: -; j_gene: TRBJ2-4; v_gene: TRBV7-9; abundance: -; CDR3nt: TGTGCCAGCAGCTATTCGACGGGAAACATTCAGTACTTC; CDR3aa: CASSYSTGNIQYF
d_gene: TRBD1; j_gene: TRBJ1-2; v_gene: TRBV27; abundance: -; CDR3nt: TGTGCCAGCAGTCCGGGGACAGGAAGTTTAAGTGGCTACACCTTC; CDR3aa: CASSPGTGSLSGYTF
d_gene: -; j_gene: TRBJ2-7; v_gene: TRBV5-4; abundance: once; CDR3nt: TGTGCCAGCAGCACTGCGGGGGCCACTACCTACGAGCAGTACTTC; CDR3aa: CASSTAGATTYEQYF
d_gene: -; j_gene: TRBJ2-7; v_gene: TRBV5-4; abundance: -; CDR3nt: TGTGCCAGCAGCAGAGAACAGGGTCTTGGGGAGCAGTACTTC; CDR3aa: CASSREQGLGEQYF
d_gene: TRBD1; j_gene: TRBJ1-2; v_gene: TRBV30; abundance: -; CDR3nt: TGTGCCTGGAGTTACGGACAGGCCTATGGCTACACCTTC; CDR3aa: CAWSYGQAYGYTF
d_gene: -; j_gene: TRBJ2-1; v_gene: TRBV27; abundance: -; CDR3nt: TGTGCCAGCAGTTTCAAGGGGCTTGACAATGAGCAGTTCTTC; CDR3aa: CASSFKGLDNEQFF
d_gene: -; j_gene: TRBJ2-2; v_gene: TRBV16; abundance: -; CDR3nt: TGTGCCAGCAGCCTTACTTTCGGGGGAAACACCGGGGAGCTGTTTTTT; CDR3aa: CASSLTFGGNTGELFF
d_gene: TRBD2; j_gene: TRBJ2-1; v_gene: TRBV9; abundance: -; CDR3nt: TGTGCCAGCAGCGCCAGACTAGCGGGTTACAATGAGCAGTTCTTC; CDR3aa: CASSARLAGYNEQFF
d_gene: -; j_gene: TRBJ2-5; v_gene: TRBV11-2; abundance: -; CDR3nt: TGTGCCAGCAGCCCCGGAGTAGGGGGGGTTGAGACCCAGTACTTC; CDR3aa: CASSPGVGGVETQYF
d_gene: -; j_gene: TRBJ1-5; v_gene: TRBV7-9; abundance: -; CDR3nt: TGTGCCAGCAGCTTAGATAGGGGATCGGTCAATCAGCCCCAGCATTTT; CDR3aa: CASSLDRGSVNQPQHF
d_gene: -; j_gene: TRBJ1-5; v_gene: TRBV5-6; abundance: -; CDR3nt: TGTGCCAGCAGCTTGTATGTGACAGGTAACAATCAGCCCCAGCATTTT; CDR3aa: CASSLYVTGNNQPQHF